The 21 T cell receptor beta chains listed next were all sequenced from one sample in a study of cytomegalovirus exposure and HLA in healthy donors. Researchers ran the PCR with 60 Vbeta and 13 Jbeta primers. Only in-frame clones appear in the TCRdb table, and some are missing; sequencing was by immunoSEQ multiplex PCR. This repertoire shows 58,000 or so clones, around 80% found once; its top ten account for roughly 23%. The sample consisted of PBMCs. These receptors came from a woman between 35 and 50 years old in good health and CMV-seropositive.

This clone occurred a few times. The gene calls are TRBV7-9 and TRBJ2-7; 11 bases map to TRBD1. V shed 6 bases and J 4 bases; nucleotides not matched to a gene: 8. Germline V CDR1 and CDR2: SEHNR, FQNEAQ (reference sequence). The length of the CDR3 is 15 residues. In DNA form, the CDR3 reads TGTGCCAGCAGTTATGGACAGGGGGCCCCGTACGAGCAGTACTTC. Its translation is CASSYGQGAPYEQYF.

V and J are TRBV29-1 and TRBJ1-2; possible D gene TRBD1, 5 bases. Trimming removed 6 bases from V and 4 bases from J, with 18 bases in between. Germline V gene sequence: CDR1 SQVTM, CDR2 ANQGSEA. The CDR3 extends over 14 amino acids. CDR3 in DNA: TGCAGCGTCCCTGGGGAGGGGTCGGCCTATGGCTACACCTTC. Its translation is CSVPGEGSAYGYTF.

CDR3 sequence (DNA): TGTGCCAGCAGTCCTCTCAGGACACTGAACACTGAAGCTTTCTTT. Its protein product is CASSPLRTLNTEAFF. The V gene is TRBV27, the J gene TRBJ1-1, with D possibly being TRBD1 (5 bases). CDR3 length: 15 residues. Germline CDR1 reads MNHEY; CDR2 reads SMNVEV (reference sequence). V lost 5 bases, J lost 0 bases, and 13 bases lay in between.

The chain carries TRBV18 and TRBJ1-2; D possibly corresponds to TRBD1 (5 bases). The CDR3 runs to 14 residues. Trimming pared 3 bases from V and 6 bases from J, leaving 14 bases between. In germline, CDR1 is KGHSH, CDR2 LQKENI. The CDR3, as DNA: TGTGCCAGCTCACCTGGTCGGGGGGAGGATGGCTACACCTTC. Protein product: CASSPGRGEDGYTF.

The chain employs TRBV30 and TRBJ2-6; 8 bases are a match to TRBD1. V lost 1 base to trimming and J lost 4 bases; unmatched junction nucleotides: 3. This CDR3 contains 15 residues. Germline CDR1 GTSNPN, CDR2 SVGIG (reference sequence). CDR3 coding DNA: TGTGCCTGGAGTGGACAGGGGTACGGGGCCAACGTCCTGACTTTC. It is translated as CAWSGQGYGANVLTF.

The chain combines TRBV11-2 with TRBJ2-7; D remains unclear. Per the germline V gene, CDR1 is SGHAT and CDR2 is FQNNGV. V was cut by 1 base and J by 4 bases, with 11 bases left in between. This CDR3 region has 14 residues. CDR3: CASSLGGRKYEQYF. The DNA of the CDR3 is TGTGCCAGCAGCTTAGGCGGCAGAAAATACGAGCAGTACTTC. The full variable domain, in which reference TRBV11-2 and TRBJ2-7 provide the parts outside the CDR3, is EAGVAQSPRYKIIEKRQSVAFWCNPISGHATLYWYQQILGQGPKLLIQFQNNGVVDDSQLPKDRFSAERLKGVDSTLKIQPAKLEDSAVYLCASSLGGRKYEQYFGPGTRLTVT.

The chain is built from TRBV30 and TRBJ2-7; D gene uncertain. This CDR3 is 12 amino acids long. Germline lookup yields CDR1 GTSNPN and CDR2 SVGIG (reference sequence). Trimming pared 2 bases from V and 4 bases from J, leaving 9 bases between. DNA for the CDR3: TGTGCCTGGAGTCCCCACAGTTACGAGCAGTACTTC. This codes for CAWSPHSYEQYF.

The rearrangement joins TRBV9 to TRBJ2-7, with 8 bases that match TRBD2. Trimming removed 4 bases from V and 2 bases from J; junction bases left unmatched: 8. The CDR3 is made up of 15 amino acids. Germline CDR1 SGDLS, CDR2 YYNGEE. The DNA of the CDR3 is TGTGCCAGCAGCCCCCCGGGGGGGAATACCTACGAGCAGTACTTC. This encodes CASSPPGGNTYEQYF.

The chain links TRBV13 to TRBJ2-7, with TRBD1 as a possible D gene (5 bases). Trimming took 4 bases from V and 2 from J, leaving 9 bases between them. Germline V gene lookup returns CDR1 PRHDT and CDR2 FYEKMQ (reference sequence). This CDR3 region has 13 residues. DNA for the CDR3: TGTGCCAGCAGCTCCGACAGAGCCTACGAGCAGTACTTC. Its protein product is CASSSDRAYEQYF.

V and J are TRBV4-3 and TRBJ1-3; D not resolved. V lost 0 bases and J lost 2, with 11 bases in between. Germline V gene data show CDR1 as LGHNA and CDR2 as YSLEER. CDR3 length equals 16 residues. This CDR3 is CASSQDTGNAGNTIYF. DNA of the CDR3: TGCGCCAGCAGCCAAGATACGGGGAATGCTGGAAACACCATATATTTT.

This clone was counted only a few times. The rearrangement joins TRBV7-9 to TRBJ1-1, with D maybe TRBD1 (5 bases). Trimming removed 3 bases at V and 5 bases at J, with 13 bases between. The length of the CDR3 is 14 residues. Germline V lookup: CDR1 SEHNR, CDR2 FQNEAQ (reference sequence). Written as DNA, the CDR3 is TGTGCCAGCAGCTTCACCTCACGGGGGACTGAAGCTTTCTTT. The encoded protein is CASSFTSRGTEAFF.

The chain has TRBV2 and TRBJ1-5; possible D gene TRBD1, 5 bases. V was pared by 5 bases and J by 1 base, with 9 bases between. CDR1 and CDR2 from the germline V gene are SNHLY and FYNNEI. The CDR3 has 14 residues. The chain's CDR3 is CASSRGGSNQPQHF. The CDR3 coding sequence is TGTGCCAGCAGTAGGGGTGGCAGCAATCAGCCCCAGCATTTT.

This chain joins TRBV12-5 and TRBJ1-5; tentatively, D is TRBD1 (6 bases). The V gene's germline CDR1 is LGHNT and CDR2 FRNRAP. V was clipped by 7 bases and J by 3 bases, with 10 bases between them. CDR3 length: 13 residues. DNA of the CDR3: TGTGCTAGTGAACAGGGTAACAATCAGCCCCAGCATTTT. Its translation: CASEQGNNQPQHF.

The chain combines TRBV28 with TRBJ1-2; 8 bases are shared with TRBD1. The CDR3 totals 13 residues. The germline V gene has CDR1 MDHEN and CDR2 SYDVKM. V lost 6 bases, J lost 12 bases, and 12 bases stayed unmatched. CDR3 sequence: CASSLLDREDNTF. The CDR3 region has the DNA TGTGCCAGCAGCCTTCTGGACAGGGAGGACAACACCTTC.

This sequence joins TRBV6-1 and TRBJ1-1; D call uncertain. Trimming pared 5 bases from V and 8 bases from J, leaving 15 bases between. The germline V gene encodes CDR1 MNHNS and CDR2 SASEGT. The CDR3 consists of 13 residues. The CDR3 DNA sequence: TGTGCCAGCAGTCCCAACTGGGCAGTGGAAGCTTTCTTT. Its protein is CASSPNWAVEAFF.

V usage is TRBV29-1 and J usage is TRBJ2-1; perhaps TRBD2 as D (6 bases). The CDR3 covers 16 residues. The germline gives CDR1 SQVTM, CDR2 ANQGSEA. The ends were cut back, 5 bases at V and 6 bases at J, with 23 bases in the middle. The CDR3 reads CSVPGGGPRLANEQFF. The CDR3 region has the DNA TGCAGCGTTCCCGGGGGAGGACCCCGTTTGGCCAATGAGCAGTTCTTC.

The chain uses TRBV14 and TRBJ2-7; 8 bases are shared with TRBD1. The germline gives CDR1 SGHDN, CDR2 FVKESK. The CDR3 covers 15 residues. V trimming: 1 base; J trimming: 6 bases; junction bases outside the gene matches: 8. The CDR3 spells CASSQARTGLSEQYF. The CDR3 nucleotides read TGTGCCAGCAGCCAAGCCAGGACAGGGTTGAGCGAGCAGTACTTC.

This sequence joins TRBV5-4 and TRBJ1-4; D is unclear. This CDR3 has 13 residues. The germline V and J ends were trimmed by 3 bases and 0 bases, with 3 bases remaining between them. Germline loops: CDR1 SGHNT, CDR2 YYREEE (reference sequence). The DNA of the CDR3 is TGTGCCAGCAGCTCCTCAACTAATGAAAAACTGTTTTTT. It is translated as CASSSSTNEKLFF.

V and J are TRBV6-5 and TRBJ1-1; no clear D gene. Germline V gene lookup returns CDR1 MNHEY and CDR2 SVGAGI. V was shortened by 6 bases and J by 1 base, with 6 bases between the two germline ends. The CDR3 covers 12 residues. CDR3 sequence (DNA): TGTGCCAGCAGACACAGGAACACTGAAGCTTTCTTT. This encodes CASRHRNTEAFF.

The chain combines TRBV10-3 with TRBJ1-2; 11 nucleotides match TRBD1. Germline V gene sequence: CDR1 ENHRY, CDR2 SYGVKD. V shed 0 bases, J shed 4 bases, and the junction held 7 bases outside the gene matches. This CDR3 contains 17 residues. Here the CDR3 reads CAISESRQGTGGYGYTF. Here the CDR3 DNA reads TGTGCCATCAGTGAGTCGAGGCAAGGGACAGGGGGCTATGGCTACACCTTC.

The table lists this clone with a few counts. This sequence joins TRBV5-1 and TRBJ1-1, with 9 bases lining up with TRBD1. The CDR3 has 15 residues. V gave up 3 bases and J gave up 6 bases; unmatched junction bases: 9. Per germline, CDR1 SGHRS and CDR2 YFSETQ. CDR3 loop: CASSSKTGGTAEAFF. The CDR3 nucleotides read TGCGCCAGCAGCTCCAAGACAGGGGGTACCGCTGAAGCTTTCTTT. Using reference TRBV5-1 and TRBJ1-1 for the parts outside the CDR3, the full variable domain is KAGVTQTPRYLIKTRGQQVTLSCSPISGHRSVSWYQQTPGQGLQFLFEYFSETQRNKGNFPGRFSGRQFSNSRSEMNVSTLELGDSALYLCASSSKTGGTAEAFFGQGTRLTVV.